These T cell receptor beta chains were read from a single sample in a study of CD8 T cells in ankylosing spondylitis. TCRdb used MiXCR to reprocess the 5' RACE reads, holding one entry per CDR3 protein. The sample shows about 140,000 distinct CDR3 sequences, around a third of them seen only once. The sample consisted of synovial fluid, either unsorted or a sorted T cell fraction (not recorded which). The receptors stem from a male donor with ankylosing spondylitis. CDR3s include the opening cysteine and the closing phenylalanine or tryptophan. The D gene is left open where the match is weak. A row's size may be missing; if present it is once, few, many or a size class.

>few|TRBJ2-1|TRBV21-1|.
CASSSQEPRLAGVRNEQFF
TGTGCCAGCAGCAGTCAGGAGCCTAGACTAGCGGGAGTACGTAATGAGCAGTTCTTC
>many|TRBJ1-2|TRBV6-2/TRBV6-3|TRBD1
CASSPRGGDGYTF
TGTGCCAGCAGCCCCAGAGGGGGCGATGGCTACACCTTC
>.|TRBJ2-2|TRBV20-1|TRBD2
CSARDYGGRSTTGELFF
TGCAGTGCTAGAGATTATGGCGGGAGGTCAACCACCGGGGAGCTGTTTTTT
>many|TRBJ2-1|TRBV27|.
CASSLWAGALPNNEQFF
TGTGCCAGCAGTTTATGGGCAGGGGCCCTCCCGAACAATGAGCAGTTCTTC
>few|TRBJ1-1|TRBV20-1|.
CSARFPGAAEAFF
TGCAGTGCTAGATTCCCCGGGGCTGCTGAAGCTTTCTTT
>.|TRBJ2-2|TRBV20-1|.
CSARSGQTGGELFF
TGCAGTGCTAGGTCCGGCCAAACAGGGGGGGAGCTGTTTTTT
>.|TRBJ2-2|TRBV20-1|.
CSARDFGVGELFF
TGCAGTGCTAGAGATTTCGGGGTCGGGGAGCTGTTTTTT
>few|TRBJ2-2|TRBV5-1|TRBD1
CASSSAGTGAAGELFF
TGCGCCAGCAGTAGTGCCGGGACAGGGGCTGCCGGGGAGCTGTTTTTT
>.|TRBJ2-7|TRBV4-1|.
CASSQPPDIYEQYF
TGCGCCAGCAGCCAACCTCCGGACATCTACGAGCAGTACTTC
>.|TRBJ2-3|TRBV5-1|TRBD2
CASSLGGLAASTDTQYF
TGCGCCAGCAGCTTGGGCGGACTAGCGGCTAGCACAGATACGCAGTATTTT
>few|TRBJ2-1|TRBV10-3|TRBD2
CAISSGLALYNEQFF
TGTGCCATCAGCTCGGGACTAGCCCTCTACAATGAGCAGTTCTTC
>.|TRBJ1-2|TRBV7-2|TRBD1
CASSLVERGHGYTF
TGTGCCAGCAGCCTCGTGGAGAGGGGGCATGGCTACACCTTC
>many|TRBJ2-1|TRBV29-1|TRBD2
CSVGGGGNEQFF
TGCAGCGTGGGCGGGGGGGGTAATGAGCAGTTCTTC
>.|TRBJ2-1|TRBV7-9|.
CASSWDYNEQFF
TGTGCCAGCAGCTGGGACTACAATGAGCAGTTCTTC
>few|TRBJ1-3|TRBV5-1|.
CASSRTGDLSSGNTIYF
TGCGCCAGCAGCCGAACGGGGGATTTAAGCTCTGGAAACACCATATATTTT
>few|TRBJ2-5|TRBV28|.
CASSRQLRETQYF
TGTGCCAGCAGCCGACAGCTCCGGGAGACCCAGTACTTC
>.|TRBJ2-3|TRBV12-3/TRBV12-4|.
CASSYGTAYTDTQYF
TGTGCCAGCAGTTACGGGACTGCGTACACAGATACGCAGTATTTT
>.|TRBJ2-7|TRBV28|TRBD2
CASSVPGTRVSEQYF
TGTGCCAGCAGTGTCCCCGGGACTAGGGTATCGGAGCAGTACTTC
>.|TRBJ2-1|TRBV7-6|.
CASSLGGSEQFF
TGTGCCAGCAGCTTAGGAGGGAGTGAGCAGTTCTTC
>many|TRBJ2-1|TRBV5-1|.
CASSSRGGASYNEQFF
TGCGCCAGCAGCTCCAGGGGGGGGGCGTCCTACAATGAGCAGTTCTTC
>few|TRBJ1-1|TRBV5-1|.
CASSFLGGTEAFF
TGCGCCAGCAGCTTCCTGGGGGGCACTGAAGCTTTCTTT
>many|TRBJ2-3|TRBV7-3|TRBD2
CASSPIAGVADTQYF
TGTGCCAGCAGCCCAATAGCGGGAGTCGCAGATACGCAGTATTTT
>.|TRBJ2-1|TRBV11-1|.
CASTRGVSTYNEQFF
TGTGCCAGCACCCGCGGGGTGTCGACCTACAATGAGCAGTTCTTC
>.|TRBJ2-5|TRBV11-2|.
CASSLRPGTIETQYF
TGTGCCAGCAGCTTACGTCCCGGAACGATAGAGACCCAGTACTTC
>.|TRBJ1-1|TRBV20-1|.
CSVVASMNTEAFF
TGCAGTGTTGTAGCTTCCATGAACACTGAAGCTTTCTTT
>few|TRBJ1-5|TRBV20-1|.
CSATAKDQPQHF
TGCAGTGCTACGGCGAAGGATCAGCCCCAGCATTTT
>.|TRBJ2-3|TRBV29-1|.
CSVRDTAGPDTQYF
TGCAGCGTTCGAGACACCGCGGGCCCAGATACGCAGTATTTT
>.|TRBJ2-3|TRBV6-2/TRBV6-3|TRBD2
CASSRGLATDTQYF
TGTGCCAGCAGCCGGGGACTAGCCACAGATACGCAGTATTTT
>.|TRBJ1-2|TRBV20-1|TRBD1
CSAPPTGFNGGYTF
TGCAGTGCTCCCCCGACAGGGTTTAATGGAGGCTACACCTTC
>many|TRBJ1-1|TRBV4-3|.
CASSHSHREFAEAFF
TGCGCCAGCAGCCATAGTCATAGGGAGTTCGCTGAAGCTTTCTTT
>.|TRBJ1-2|TRBV7-8|TRBD1
CASSLTGGGDGYTF
TGTGCCAGCAGCCTGACAGGGGGAGGAGATGGCTACACCTTC
>.|TRBJ1-2|TRBV12-3/TRBV12-4|.
CASSLGGKVKGYTF
TGTGCCAGCAGTTTGGGAGGGAAGGTTAAGGGCTACACCTTC
>.|TRBJ2-3|TRBV7-9|TRBD1
CASSSGKGQSYTQYF
TGTGCCAGCAGCTCGGGGAAGGGACAGTCGTATACGCAGTATTTT
>few|TRBJ1-5|TRBV20-1|.
CSASPGYSNQPQHF
TGCAGTGCTAGTCCAGGATATAGCAATCAGCCCCAGCATTTT
>.|TRBJ1-1|TRBV20-1|.
CSARPSSTAAFF
TGCAGTGCTCGACCGTCGAGCACTGCAGCTTTCTTT
>.|TRBJ2-1|TRBV14|.
CASSQLGSYNEQFF
TGTGCCAGCAGCCAACTCGGGAGTTACAATGAGCAGTTCTTC
>.|TRBJ2-1|TRBV20-1|TRBD2
CSAREGSGRYNEQFF
TGCAGTGCTAGAGAGGGTAGCGGGAGATACAATGAGCAGTTCTTC
>few|TRBJ1-2|TRBV7-2|.
CASSLVGSAYGYTF
TGTGCCAGCAGCTTAGTTGGGTCGGCTTATGGCTACACCTTC
>.|TRBJ2-1|TRBV6-1|TRBD2
CASRPRLAGFYNEQFF
TGTGCCAGCAGGCCCCGACTAGCGGGATTCTACAATGAGCAGTTCTTC
>.|TRBJ2-3|TRBV7-8|.
CASSLAVNLGNRARSDTQYF
TGTGCCAGCAGCTTAGCAGTCAATCTAGGGAATCGGGCTAGGTCAGATACGCAGTATTTT
>many|TRBJ1-1|TRBV20-1|.
CSAQLVGAVTEAFF
TGCAGTGCCCAACTCGTGGGGGCTGTCACTGAAGCTTTCTTT